These 23 T cell receptor beta chains came from one sample sequenced in a study of T cells in Graves' hyperthyroidism and ophthalmopathy. There were TCR beta CDR3 regions amplified from RNA transcripts. The TCR CDR3 was amplified in a first-round RT-PCR using the HTBI primer set. A single record per CDR3 protein comes from TCRdb applying MiXCR to the multiplex PCR reads. The sample has about 560,000 distinct CDR3 sequences; about 14% are singletons. The source material was blood. All receptors come from a woman in her 40s with Graves' hyperthyroidism.

This clonotype was seen more than once but under ten times. A much more abundant neighbour one base away suggests this may be a read error. This chain links TRBV7-9 with TRBJ2-1; D might be TRBD2 (6 bases). TRBJ2-7 explains the end of the DNA better; the J call may be wrong. Germline CDR1 reads SEHNR; CDR2 reads FQNEAQ (reference sequence). CDR3 size: 16 residues. The CDR3 DNA reads TGTGCCAGCAGCGGGGGGATAGGGCCGCCCTACAATGAGCAGTACTTC. Translated, it gives CASSGGIGPPYNEQYF.

This clonotype was picked up many times. CDR3 nucleotide sequence: TGTGCCAGCAGTTTCGACAGGGGGCTAAATTCACCCCTCCACTTT. It yields the protein CASSFDRGLNSPLHF. The chain couples TRBV27 to TRBJ1-6; TRBD1 matches at 10 bases. The CDR3 spans 15 residues. Germline-derived CDR1 and CDR2 are MNHEY and SMNVEV (reference sequence). Germline trimming cut 3 bases from V and 7 bases from J; bases unmatched to any gene: 3.

This chain connects TRBV29-1 to TRBJ2-5; D is possibly TRBD2 (7 bases). There are 15 residues in the CDR3. CDR1 is SQVTM and CDR2 is ANQGSEA in the germline V gene. Trimming shortened V by 1 base and J by 1 base, and 13 bases separated the two germline ends. The CDR3: CSVEGRGGAQETQYF. The CDR3 DNA is TGCAGCGTTGAAGGAAGGGGGGGGGCCCAAGAGACCCAGTACTTC.

This clonotype was seen more than once but under ten times. This chain uses TRBV6-6 with TRBJ2-1, with D uncertain. Between the trimmed V and J ends, which lost 1 base and 7 bases, there was a span of 8 bases. Germline V gives CDR1 MNHNY, CDR2 SVGAGI (reference sequence). The CDR3 totals 13 residues. CDR3 region: CASSYFVGNEQFF. CDR3 coding DNA: TGTGCCAGCAGTTACTTTGTTGGAAATGAGCAGTTCTTC.

In this sample, this clonotype turned up many times. The gene calls are TRBV5-1 and TRBJ1-1; D is uncertain. Trimming removed 6 bases at V and 1 base at J, with 13 bases between. The CDR3 sequence is 14 residues long. Germline CDR1 and CDR2: SGHRS and YFSETQ. This CDR3 is CASIIIPGNTEAFF. The CDR3 nucleotides read TGCGCCAGCATTATCATACCAGGGAACACTGAAGCTTTCTTT.

This clonotype was recorded at least ten times. The chain recombines TRBV7-2 with TRBJ2-7; D is ambiguous. The CDR3 length is 13 residues. The V gene's germline CDR1 is SGHTA and CDR2 FQGNSA. The V and J ends lost 5 bases and 6 bases respectively, with 14 bases between them. The CDR3 loop is CASSRKEASEQYF. CDR3 DNA sequence: TGTGCCAGCAGCAGGAAAGAGGCATCCGAGCAGTACTTC.

The V and J genes are TRBV6-1 and TRBJ2-1; D assignment may be TRBD1 or TRBD2 (5 bases each). This CDR3 region has 15 residues. Germline V gene lookup returns CDR1 MNHNS and CDR2 SASEGT. V lost 8 bases and J lost 7, with 21 bases in between. CDR3 loop: CASRPNRDPGNEQFF. The CDR3 region has the DNA TGTGCCAGCCGCCCGAACCGGGACCCCGGGAATGAGCAGTTCTTC.

For this clonotype: Its ends do not fully match the called genes, so a read error is possible. The chain uses TRBV5-1 and TRBJ2-2; tentative D call: TRBD1 (5 bases). The CDR3 has 15 amino acids. Per germline, CDR1 SGHRS and CDR2 YFSETQ. The CDR3 nucleotides are TGCGCCAGCGGCTTGGGGCAGCTTAACACCGGGGAGCTGTTTTTT. Amino acid sequence: CASGLGQLNTGELFF.

This clonotype was seen many times. The genes are TRBV18 and TRBJ2-7, with a possible D match to TRBD2 (5 bases). Looked up from germline, CDR1 is KGHSH and CDR2 is LQKENI. V gave up 5 bases and J gave up 6 bases, with 17 bases separating them. The CDR3 runs 14 residues. The chain's CDR3 is CASSSESRGSEQYF. CDR3 in DNA: TGTGCCAGCTCATCGGAAAGTCGGGGTTCCGAGCAGTACTTC.

This clonotype was recorded at least ten times. This chain uses TRBV10-2 with TRBJ1-1, with D hard to call. V lost 3 bases and J lost 1, with 12 bases in between. The CDR3 covers 15 residues. In germline, CDR1 is WSHSY, CDR2 SAAADI. The CDR3 reads CASSDHETANTEAFF. The CDR3 bases are TGCGCCAGCAGTGATCATGAGACGGCGAACACTGAAGCTTTCTTT.

This clonotype was seen only a few times. The CDR3 DNA reads TGTGCCACCAGCAGAGGGACTAGCGGGTACGAGCAGTACTTC. Amino acids: CATSRGTSGYEQYF. This rearrangement joins TRBV15 to TRBJ2-7, with 11 positions matching TRBD2. Germline loops: CDR1 LNHNV, CDR2 YYDKDF (reference sequence). The CDR3 has 14 residues. V was clipped by 1 base and J by 4 bases; unmatched bases: 0.

This clonotype was seen ten or more times. One end of the junction is discordant with germline, which a read error may explain. V usage is TRBV30 and J usage is TRBJ2-7; TRBD1 aligns across 7 bases. The CDR3 is made up of 12 amino acids. Per germline, CDR1 GTSNPN and CDR2 SVGIG (reference sequence). The CDR3 sequence: CAWDRDSHDQYF. The CDR3 DNA follows: TGTGCCTGGGATCGGGACAGTCACGATCAGTACTTC.

The table lists this clonotype with many counts. The chain couples TRBV20-1 to TRBJ1-1; D gene unclear. Per the germline V gene, CDR1 is DFQATT and CDR2 is SNEGSKA (reference sequence). V shed 3 bases and J shed 7 bases, with 9 bases lying between them. The CDR3 totals 11 residues. Here the CDR3 reads CSARGSNEAFF. In nucleotides, the CDR3 is TGCAGTGCTAGGGGCAGCAATGAAGCTTTCTTT.

This clonotype was seen ten or more times. The V gene is TRBV12-3 or TRBV12-4, the J gene TRBJ2-7; 7 positions agree with TRBD1. With V trimmed by 3 bases and J by 3 bases, 5 bases remained unmatched. The CDR3 has 14 amino acids. The DNA of the CDR3 is TGTGCCAGCAGTTTTTATCCAGGGGGCTACGAGCAGTACTTC. Amino acids: CASSFYPGGYEQYF.

This clonotype was picked up a small number of times. This chain links TRBV18 with TRBJ2-7; D not certain. The germline V gene encodes CDR1 KGHSH and CDR2 LQKENI. Trimming shortened V by 0 bases and J by 0 bases, and 6 bases separated the two germline ends. This CDR3 contains 14 residues. The CDR3 reads CASSPPTDSYEQYF. The CDR3, as DNA: TGTGCCAGCTCACCACCGACTGACTCCTACGAGCAGTACTTC.

This clonotype has more than one count but fewer than ten. The rearrangement joins TRBV7-9 to TRBJ2-7, with a weak D call TRBD2 (6 bases). V gave up 6 bases and J gave up 5 bases, with 11 bases separating them. The germline CDR1 and CDR2 sequences are SEHNR and FQNEAQ (reference sequence). The CDR3 is 12 residues long. CDR3 loop: CASRRLGDEQYF. The CDR3 nucleotides are TGTGCCAGCAGGAGACTAGGGGACGAGCAGTACTTC.

This clonotype was picked up a small number of times. J is TRBJ2-1 and V is TRBV20-1; 7 bases map to TRBD2. J gave up 7 bases and V 5 bases, and 2 bases lay outside the gene matches. The CDR3 is 11 amino acids. Germline values: CDR1 DFQATT, CDR2 SNEGSKA (reference sequence). This CDR3 is CSAWGGNEQFF. The DNA of the CDR3 is TGCAGTGCTTGGGGGGGGAATGAGCAGTTCTTC.

This clonotype has a count of ten or more. The chain uses TRBV20-1 and TRBJ1-5; 12 bases are a match to TRBD1. J gave up 7 bases and V 3 bases, and 4 bases lay outside the gene matches. Germline CDR1 DFQATT, CDR2 SNEGSKA (reference sequence). This CDR3 contains 14 residues. CDR3 sequence (DNA): TGCAGTGCTAGGCCCGGGACAGGGGGCCAGCCCCAGCATTTT. This sequence encodes CSARPGTGGQPQHF.

This clonotype was detected many times. The chain recombines TRBV5-1 with TRBJ1-1; tentative D call: TRBD1 (5 bases). The germline V gene encodes CDR1 SGHRS and CDR2 YFSETQ. The CDR3 is made up of 16 amino acids. The V end was cut by 0 bases, the J end by 2 bases, with 14 bases between. Here the CDR3 reads CASSLAGAGVNTEAFF. DNA of the CDR3: TGCGCCAGCAGCTTGGCCGGGGCGGGGGTCAACACTGAAGCTTTCTTT. Complete variable domain (other parts from reference TRBV5-1 and TRBJ1-1): KAGVTQTPRYLIKTRGQQVTLSCSPISGHRSVSWYQQTPGQGLQFLFEYFSETQRNKGNFPGRFSGRQFSNSRSEMNVSTLELGDSALYLCASSLAGAGVNTEAFFGQGTRLTVV.

This clonotype was detected many times. The genes are TRBV7-3 and TRBJ2-5, with a weak D call TRBD1 (7 bases). Trimming cost V 1 base and J 5 bases, with 17 bases left between them. This CDR3 is 16 amino acids long. The V gene's germline CDR1 is SGHTA and CDR2 FQGTGA. As DNA, the CDR3 is TGTGCCAGCAGCTTAATGAGTCAGGGGGGCTTGGAGACCCAGTACTTC. Its protein is CASSLMSQGGLETQYF.

This clonotype was counted between two and nine times. This chain links TRBV19 with TRBJ1-1; the D is unclear. V lost 3 bases and J 2 bases, leaving 10 bases between the germline ends. Germline CDR1 reads LNHDA; CDR2 reads SQIVND (reference sequence). The CDR3 is made up of 14 amino acids. This chain's CDR3 is CASSIEGLNTEAFF. As DNA, the CDR3 is TGTGCCAGTAGTATCGAAGGGCTTAACACTGAAGCTTTCTTT.

Details on this clonotype: This may arise from a read error, as a much more abundant clone is one base away. The chain employs TRBV3-1 and TRBJ2-1; no reliable D call. V gave up 8 bases and J gave up 6 bases, with 8 bases separating them. CDR1 is LGHDT, CDR2 YNNKEL, per germline (reference sequence). There are 11 residues in the CDR3. The CDR3 protein is CASGRPNEQFF. The CDR3 nucleotides read TGTGCCAGCGGCCGCCCCAATGAGCAGTTCTTC.

CDR3 protein: CASSYSKALSGNTIYF. The DNA for the CDR3 is TGTGCCAGCAGTTACTCGAAAGCTCTCTCTGGAAACACCATATATTTT. The chain is built from TRBV6-2 or TRBV6-3 and TRBJ1-3; D gene uncertain. CDR1 MNHEY and CDR2 SVGEGT come from the germline V gene. V gave up 0 bases and J gave up 0 bases, with 9 bases separating them. The CDR3 loop spans 16 amino acids.